What follows are 6 T cell receptor beta chains derived from one specimen sequenced in a study of cytomegalovirus exposure and HLA in healthy donors. In the PCR, 60 Vbeta and 13 Jbeta primers were used. This table comes from immunoSEQ multiplex PCR, and its TCRdb copy is limited to in-frame clones, with some not included. The sample consists of 200,000 to 300,000 clones, more than 70% of them appearing once. Sequencing input: PBMCs. The receptors derive from a boy younger than 18 in good health and CMV-seronegative.

This chain connects TRBV19 to TRBJ1-1; D is unresolved. The CDR3 runs to 14 residues. Germline-derived CDR1 and CDR2 are LNHDA and SQIVND (reference sequence). V lost 0 bases to trimming and J lost 8 bases, with 13 bases between them. The CDR3 DNA reads as TGTGCCAGTAGTATAGATTACGTTCCGGGGGAAGCTTTCTTT. Translation gives CASSIDYVPGEAFF. Full variable domain (rest looked up from reference TRBV19 and TRBJ1-1): DGGITQSPKYLFRKEGQNVTLSCEQNLNHDAMYWYRQDPGQGLRLIYYSQIVNDFQKGDIAEGYSVSREKKESFPLTVTSAQKNPTAFYLCASSIDYVPGEAFFGQGTRLTVV.

This chain uses TRBV10-1 with TRBJ2-1; a weak D match, TRBD1 (6 bases). Germline assignment: CDR1 WNHNN and CDR2 SYGVQD (reference sequence). The CDR3 runs 15 residues. Trimming pared 5 bases from V and 4 bases from J, leaving 15 bases between. DNA of the CDR3: TGCGCCAGCAGTATGAGTGTAGGGGGATACAATGAGCAGTTCTTC. Its translation: CASSMSVGGYNEQFF.

This chain joins TRBV9 and TRBJ1-3; TRBD1 is a possible D gene (6 bases). This CDR3 region has 17 residues. Trimming removed 3 bases from V and 0 bases from J, with 16 bases in between. Germline V gives CDR1 SGDLS, CDR2 YYNGEE. CDR3 region: CASSGGSGTSSGNTIYF. CDR3 nucleotides: TGTGCCAGCAGCGGGGGTTCAGGGACAAGCTCTGGAAACACCATATATTTT.

J is TRBJ2-4 and V is TRBV5-4, with D possibly TRBD2 on 5 matching bases. Trimming removed 5 bases at V and 6 bases at J, with 18 bases between. The CDR3 has 15 amino acids. The germline CDR1 and CDR2 sequences are SGHNT and YYREEE (reference sequence). The DNA of the CDR3 is TGTGCCAGCAGTAACCCCAAAGAAGGGAGAAACATTCAGTACTTC. Translation: CASSNPKEGRNIQYF.

The chain couples TRBV5-1 to TRBJ2-5, with D possibly being TRBD2 (5 bases). Germline-derived CDR1 and CDR2 are SGHRS and YFSETQ. The CDR3 consists of 15 residues. V was clipped by 0 bases and J by 5 bases, with 14 bases between them. In DNA form, the CDR3 reads TGCGCCAGCAGCTTGGCCCGGCTAGCTGGGGAGACCCAGTACTTC. This gives the protein CASSLARLAGETQYF. Full variable domain (missing parts from reference TRBV5-1 and TRBJ2-5): KAGVTQTPRYLIKTRGQQVTLSCSPISGHRSVSWYQQTPGQGLQFLFEYFSETQRNKGNFPGRFSGRQFSNSRSEMNVSTLELGDSALYLCASSLARLAGETQYFGPGTRLLVL.

The chain employs TRBV4-1 and TRBJ2-3; 7 bases are a match to TRBD1. CDR3 size: 16 residues. Trimming took 3 bases from V and 5 from J; bases not matched to a gene: 11. Germline V gives CDR1 MGHRA, CDR2 YSYEKL. The CDR3 region is CASSQKMTGSGDTQYF. CDR3 bases: TGCGCCAGCAGCCAGAAGATGACAGGGTCTGGAGATACGCAGTATTTT.